The entry below describes one T cell receptor beta chain. This clone was picked up a small number of times. Its cognate antigen has yet to be identified. No much larger clone exists at a distance of one base, and base qualities are not known. These data are taken from a study of blood T cell repertoires in COVID-19 (dated by TCRdb to between 2020 and 2021). The study in broad terms: Collaborator samples came from the United States, Italy and Spain and covered acute and convalescent phases of COVID-19. The dataset comprised deeply sampled blood TCRbeta repertoires from subjects exposed to, actively infected with, or recovered from COVID-19. HLA class I and class II types, where available, came from metadata supplied by the sample provider rather than from assay-based typing. Samples were obtained from the ongoing ImmuneRACE study (first 160 participants) and from 1,254 subjects provided by 6 global collaborators. Nearly every sample came with metadata listing a de-identified subject ID, COVID-19 status, age in years and sex. The repertoires were released in a freely available public database intended as a resource for research on the immune response to SARS-CoV-2. The material from the prospective study consisted of cDNA or gDNA derived from T cells, B-cell-depleted T cells, or PBMCs. What the research found in general, with its limitations: Clinical and demographic metadata were provided uncurated, with the amount varying by source and participant.

TCRbeta CDR3 regions were amplified from genomic DNA by means of the immunoSEQ Assay, a bias-controlled multiplex PCR. Turning to the authors' computational methods: Within the assay, amplification of reference gene primers was used to estimate how many nucleated cells each sample contained. To quantify the absolute abundance of each unique TCRbeta CDR3 rearrangement, sequence reads were collapsed and filtered. For each sample, productive Simpson clonality was calculated by taking the square root of Simpson's diversity index across productive rearrangements. Imported from immuneACCESS, the table was reduced by TCRdb to in-frame sequences with V and J called. These copies leave out some clones; in studies compared against another copy, an unresolved V gene accounts for under half, and the cause of the remainder is not known. The V and J calls and clone size were taken over from that table, and D and trimming were inferred from the DNA. Present in this sample are a few hundred thousand clones, about 89% of which were seen just once. 2.5% to 3.5% of the sample is held by the ten biggest clonotypes.

At one collaborating source in Seattle, patients were enrolled during active infection and were followed longitudinally through the course of disease. Whole blood was collected in K2EDTA tubes by collaborating institutions according to the institutions' own protocols. For TCRbeta analysis, collaborators shipped samples as frozen whole blood, isolated PBMCs, or DNA extracted from either of those sample types. Sequencing was done on a sample of peripheral blood. This receptor was identified in a woman aged 30 to 39 with COVID-19, enrolled during active disease.

The CDR3 has the sequence CASSPGSGSYNEQFF. The nucleotide sequence reads TGTGCCAGCTCACCGGGCAGCGGCTCGTACAATGAGCAGTTCTTC. The chain is encoded by TRBV18 joined to TRBJ2-1; the D segment could be TRBD2, given 5 matching bases. Trimming at the junction amounts to 3 bases on V and 4 bases on J, and the germline ends lie 13 bases apart. The cysteine opens and the phenylalanine closes a CDR3 of 15 amino acids. Only CDR3 DNA is held: 45 bases, read in frame from base 1. Sequences KGHSH (CDR1) and LQKENI (CDR2) are obtained from the germline V gene. With the rest looked up from the reference TRBV18 and TRBJ2-1 genes rather than sequenced, the full variable domain is NAGVMQNPRHLVRRRGQEARLRCSPMKGHSHVYWYRQLPEEGLKFMVYLQKENIIDESGMPKERFSAEFPKEGPSILRIQQVVRGDSAAYFCASSPGSGSYNEQFFGPGTRLTVL.